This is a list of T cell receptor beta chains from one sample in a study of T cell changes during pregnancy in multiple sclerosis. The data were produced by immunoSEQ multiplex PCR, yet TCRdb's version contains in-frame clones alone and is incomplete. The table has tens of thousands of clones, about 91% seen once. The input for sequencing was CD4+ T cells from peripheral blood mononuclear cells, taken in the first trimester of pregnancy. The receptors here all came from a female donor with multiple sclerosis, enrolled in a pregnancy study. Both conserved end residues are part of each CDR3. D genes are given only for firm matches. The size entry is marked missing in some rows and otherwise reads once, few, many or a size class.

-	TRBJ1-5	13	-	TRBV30	TGTGCCTGGAGTGGCGATAGCAATCAGCCCCAGCATTTT	CAWSGDSNQPQHF
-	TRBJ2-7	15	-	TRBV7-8	TGTGCCAGCAGCCCCCGGGCGGGCAGCTCCTACGAGCAGTACTTC	CASSPRAGSSYEQYF
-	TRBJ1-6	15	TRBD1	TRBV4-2	TGTGCCAGCAGCCGAGAGACAGGGACAAATTCACCCCTCCACTTT	CASSRETGTNSPLHF
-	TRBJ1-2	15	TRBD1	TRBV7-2	TGTGCCAGCAGCTCGCTTGTTGGGACAGATTATGGCTACACCTTC	CASSSLVGTDYGYTF
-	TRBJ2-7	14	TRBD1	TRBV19	TGTGCCAGTAACCGGGACAGGAGCTCCTACGAGCAGTACTTC	CASNRDRSSYEQYF
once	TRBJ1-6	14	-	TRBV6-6	TGTGCCAGCAGACCCACAGGGTTCGGTTCACCCCTCCACTTT	CASRPTGFGSPLHF
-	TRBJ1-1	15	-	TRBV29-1	TGCAGCGTTGGGAGGGATTCGGGAAGAATCACTGAAGCTTTCTTT	CSVGRDSGRITEAFF
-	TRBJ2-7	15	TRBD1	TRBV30	TGTGCCTGGAGTAAGGGACAGGGGAGCTCCTACGAGCAGTACTTC	CAWSKGQGSSYEQYF
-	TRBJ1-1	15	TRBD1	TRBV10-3	TGTGCCATCAGTGAGTTGGACAGGACCAACACTGAAGCTTTCTTT	CAISELDRTNTEAFF
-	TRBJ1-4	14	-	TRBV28	TGTGCCAGCAGCTTAAACAGACCTAATGAAAAACTGTTTTTT	CASSLNRPNEKLFF
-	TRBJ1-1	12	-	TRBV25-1	TGTGCCAGCAGAGGGGCGGGGACTGAAGCTTTCTTT	CASRGAGTEAFF
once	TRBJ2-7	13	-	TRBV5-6	TGTGCCAGCAGCGGGACATTGACCTACGAGCAGTACTTC	CASSGTLTYEQYF
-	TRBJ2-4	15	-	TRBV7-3	TGTGCCAGCAGCCCAAGGGACACCGCCAAAAACATTCAGTACTTC	CASSPRDTAKNIQYF
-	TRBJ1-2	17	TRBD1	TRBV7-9	TGTGCCAGCAGCTCGCCGGGTGGGACAGGGGCTGTGGAGGGCTACACCTTC	CASSSPGGTGAVEGYTF
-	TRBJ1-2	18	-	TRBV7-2	TGTGCCAGCAGCTGTACGGACAGAGAAGACGGAAAGACCTATGGCTACACCTTC	CASSCTDREDGKTYGYTF
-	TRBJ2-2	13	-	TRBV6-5	TGTGCCAGCAGGAAACCGGACACCGGGGAGCTGTTTTTT	CASRKPDTGELFF
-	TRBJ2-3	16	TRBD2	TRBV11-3	TGTGCCAGCAGCTCTGGACTAGCGGGGGGGTTACATACGCAGTATTTT	CASSSGLAGGLHTQYF
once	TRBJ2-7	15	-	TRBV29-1	TGCAGCGGTCAAAGCGTTAGGGGAGGTGGGAACGAGCAGTACTTC	CSGQSVRGGGNEQYF
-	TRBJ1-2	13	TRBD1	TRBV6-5	TGTGCCAGCAGTTTCGGACAGGGCCGCGGCTACACCTTC	CASSFGQGRGYTF
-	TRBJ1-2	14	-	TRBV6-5	TGTGCCAGCAGAGCCGGGACATTTAACTATGGCTACACCTTC	CASRAGTFNYGYTF
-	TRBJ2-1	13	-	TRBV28	TGTGCCAGCAGGGGCCCAACATACAATGAGCAGTTCTTC	CASRGPTYNEQFF
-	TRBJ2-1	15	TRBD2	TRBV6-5	TGTGCCAGCAGGATTAGCGGGGGAAGGGGCAATGAGCAGTTCTTC	CASRISGGRGNEQFF
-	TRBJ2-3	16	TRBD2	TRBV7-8	TGTGCCAGCAGCAGTCGGTCGCTAGCGGCGGAAGATACGCAGTATTTT	CASSSRSLAAEDTQYF
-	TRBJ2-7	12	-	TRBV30	TGTGCCTGGAGTCGGCAGGGCTACGAGCAGTACTTC	CAWSRQGYEQYF
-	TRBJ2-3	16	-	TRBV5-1	TGCGCCAGCAGCTTCCGGACAAGTACCAGCACAGATACGCAGTATTTT	CASSFRTSTSTDTQYF
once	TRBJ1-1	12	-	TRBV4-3	TGCGCCAGCAGCCAACGACAGAATGAAGCTTTCTTT	CASSQRQNEAFF
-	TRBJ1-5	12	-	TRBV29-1	TGCAGCGTTGCAGGGGCCAATCAGCCCCAGCATTTT	CSVAGANQPQHF
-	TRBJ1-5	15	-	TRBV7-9	TGTGCCAGCAGCTTAGCGGGAGGTAGCAATCAGCCCCAGCATTTT	CASSLAGGSNQPQHF
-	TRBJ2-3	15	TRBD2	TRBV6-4	TGTGCCAGCAGCCGGGCGGGGGGGCCTACAGATACGCAGTATTTT	CASSRAGGPTDTQYF
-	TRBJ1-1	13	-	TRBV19	TGTGCCAGTAGTATATCAGAGGATACTGAAGCTTTCTTT	CASSISEDTEAFF
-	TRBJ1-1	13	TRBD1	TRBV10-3	TGTGCCATCACCCCGACAGGGGGCACTGAAGCTTTCTTT	CAITPTGGTEAFF
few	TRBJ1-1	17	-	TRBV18	TGTGCCAGCTCACCGTCGGTGGGGACTGGTCTGAACACTGAAGCTTTCTTT	CASSPSVGTGLNTEAFF
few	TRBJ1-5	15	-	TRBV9	TGTGCCAGCAGCCCGTCAATGGGAGTAAATCAGCCCCAGCATTTT	CASSPSMGVNQPQHF
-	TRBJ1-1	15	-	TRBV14	TGTGCCAGCAGCCAAGGAGTAGGGGCGAACACTGAAGCTTTCTTT	CASSQGVGANTEAFF
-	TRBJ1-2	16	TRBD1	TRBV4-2	TGTGCCAGCAGCCAGTCCGGGACAGGGGTCAACTATGGCTACACCTTC	CASSQSGTGVNYGYTF
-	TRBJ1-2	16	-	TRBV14	TGTGCCAGCAGCCGATTTACAGGAAACCCCCTCTATGGCTACACCTTC	CASSRFTGNPLYGYTF
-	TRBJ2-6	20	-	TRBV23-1	TGCGCCAGCAGTCCGGGGGGCCCGGGACAGGAATATTGGGGGGCCAACGTCCTGACTTTC	CASSPGGPGQEYWGANVLTF
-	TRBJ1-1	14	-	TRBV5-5	TGTGCCAGCAGCTCACAGGATAGTAGCACTGAAGCTTTCTTT	CASSSQDSSTEAFF
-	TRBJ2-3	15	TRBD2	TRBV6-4	TGTGCCAGCAGTGACTCTAGCGGGGGCACAGATACGCAGTATTTT	CASSDSSGGTDTQYF
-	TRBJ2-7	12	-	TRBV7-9	TGTGCCAGCAGCTCTCAGGGGTACGAGCAGTACTTC	CASSSQGYEQYF